The clone carrying this TCR beta chain was seen ten or more times. Preparation of the TCRbeta library used unique molecular identifiers. TCRdb analysed the PCR reads with MiXCR anew, one entry per CDR3 protein. The sample carries about 230,000 distinct CDR3 sequences, approximately 12% recorded once. This record comes from a study of T-cell reconstitution after alpha-beta-depleted transplantation in children. The V and J ends lost 5 bases and 2 bases respectively, with 13 bases between them. In germline, CDR1 is SEHNR, CDR2 FQNEAQ (reference sequence). This CDR3 has 15 amino acids. The TCR sequence derives from a human donor who donated a stem cell graft to a child with acute lymphoblastic leukemia. The V gene is TRBV7-9, the J gene TRBJ2-4; D call uncertain. This sample comprised PBMCs from the stem cell graft donor, obtained from the stem cell graft. The CDR3 region has the DNA TGTGCCAGCAGCCCTCAGGCAGGCTCCAAAAACATTCAGTACTTC. Its translation is CASSPQAGSKNIQYF.